The following is a T cell receptor beta chain sequence with its context. Its antigen is undetermined. This entry is derived from a study of cytomegalovirus exposure and HLA in healthy donors. The CDR3 contains 16 residues. Germline values: CDR1 SEHNR, CDR2 FQNEAQ (reference sequence). V lost 5 bases, J lost 0 bases, and 13 bases lay in between. PCR amplification relied on 60 Vbeta primers (plus 13 Jbeta primers). Clones were read by immunoSEQ multiplex PCR, and TCRdb kept only the in-frame ones, dropping some. Recorded for this sample: over 65,000 clones. Overall study findings and caveats: Only CMV serostatus was available as immune exposure information. Reportedly, diagnosis of cytomegalovirus status by the classifier showed high specificity and sensitivity. Analyzed later, most CMV-associated TCR beta chains appeared HLA-restricted. TCR beta chain V- and J-gene trimming was linked, in a later analysis, to a missense variant in DCLRE1C.

The chain carries TRBV7-9 and TRBJ2-2; D perhaps matches TRBD2 (6 bases). The clonotype originates from a woman aged 25 to 45 in good health and CMV-seronegative. The material sequenced was PBMCs. CDR3 DNA: TGTGCCAGCAGCGGACGGCCGGGGGCGAACACCGGGGAGCTGTTTTTT. This translates into CASSGRPGANTGELFF.